This T cell receptor beta chain was recorded in a study of Ad26.COV2.S vaccination and SARS-CoV-2 variants. On the study more broadly: Administration of Ad26.COV2.S was intramuscular, either once or twice 56 days apart.

Note on this clone: Its antigen remains unknown.

Regarding treatment: some 19 received Ad26.COV2.S at low or high dose, single or two shots; a few received placebo; per-sample allocation not given. Samples analyzed were those drawn on day 63 after the first vaccine or placebo injection. An Ad26 vector was used to express Wuhan-strain SARS-CoV-2 spike as the vaccine. This CDR3 contains 15 residues. The V gene end was trimmed by 7 bases and the J gene end by 5 bases; junction bases not matched to a gene: 8. Looked up from germline, CDR1 is MDHEN and CDR2 is SYDVKM. Clones were read by immunoSEQ multiplex PCR, and TCRdb kept only the in-frame ones, dropping some. The sample shows 300,000 to 350,000 clones, about 90% of them seen only once. Whole-study results and caveats: The analyses of TCR breadth and depth may have understated the size of total T cell responses. In vaccinated individuals, spike-specific CD8+ and CD4+ T cell responses reportedly displayed substantial breadth.

Material: peripheral blood, obtained in a trial of Ad26.COV2.S vaccine versus placebo. The chain combines TRBV28 with TRBJ2-3, with 11 bases matching TRBD1. The TCR sequence derives from a person between 18 and 59 years old who received the Ad26.COV2.S COVID-19 vaccine or a placebo. CDR3 region: CASKVGQGGLDTQYF. CDR3 nucleotide sequence: TGTGCCAGCAAGGTGGGACAGGGGGGGTTAGATACGCAGTATTTT.